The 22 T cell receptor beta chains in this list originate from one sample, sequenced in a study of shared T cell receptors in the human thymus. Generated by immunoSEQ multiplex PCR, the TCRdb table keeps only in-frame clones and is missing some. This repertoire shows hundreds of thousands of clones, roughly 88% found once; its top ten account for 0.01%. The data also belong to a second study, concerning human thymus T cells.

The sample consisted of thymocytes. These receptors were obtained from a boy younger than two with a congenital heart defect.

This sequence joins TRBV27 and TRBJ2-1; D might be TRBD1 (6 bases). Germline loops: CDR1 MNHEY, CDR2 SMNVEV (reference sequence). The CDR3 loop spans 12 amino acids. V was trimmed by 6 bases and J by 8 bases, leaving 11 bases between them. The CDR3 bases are TGTGCCAGCAGCCTACAGGGCCATGAGCAGTTCTTC. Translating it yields CASSLQGHEQFF.

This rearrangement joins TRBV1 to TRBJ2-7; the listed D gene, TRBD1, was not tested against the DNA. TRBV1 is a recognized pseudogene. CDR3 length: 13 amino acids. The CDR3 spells CTSSQAGQYEQYF. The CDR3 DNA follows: TGCACCAGCAGCCAAGCGGGACAGTACGAGCAGTACTTC.

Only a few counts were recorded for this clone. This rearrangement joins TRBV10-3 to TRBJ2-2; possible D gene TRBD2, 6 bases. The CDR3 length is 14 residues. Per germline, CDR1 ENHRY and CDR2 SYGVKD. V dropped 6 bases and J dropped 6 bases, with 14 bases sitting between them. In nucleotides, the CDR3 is TGTGCCATCAGCCGTCTAGGGGAGGCCGGGGAGCTGTTTTTT. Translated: CAISRLGEAGELFF.

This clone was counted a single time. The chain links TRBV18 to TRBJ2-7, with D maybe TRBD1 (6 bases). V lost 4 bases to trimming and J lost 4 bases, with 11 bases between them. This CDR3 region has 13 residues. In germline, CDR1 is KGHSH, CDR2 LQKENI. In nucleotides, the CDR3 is TGTGCCAGCTCACACCCAAGGGGGTACGAGCAGTACTTC. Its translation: CASSHPRGYEQYF.

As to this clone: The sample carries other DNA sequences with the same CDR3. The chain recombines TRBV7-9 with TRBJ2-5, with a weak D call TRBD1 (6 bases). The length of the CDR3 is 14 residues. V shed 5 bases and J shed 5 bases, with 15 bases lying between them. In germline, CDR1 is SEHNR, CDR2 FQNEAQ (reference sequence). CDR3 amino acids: CASSLLGGRETQYF. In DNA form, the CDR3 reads TGTGCCAGCAGCCTCCTAGGGGGTCGGGAGACCCAGTACTTC.

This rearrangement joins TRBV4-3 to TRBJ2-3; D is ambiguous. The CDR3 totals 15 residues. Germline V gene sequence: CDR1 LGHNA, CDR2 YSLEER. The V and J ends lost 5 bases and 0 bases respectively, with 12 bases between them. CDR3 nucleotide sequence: TGCGCCAGCAGCGGAACTACCTCTAGCACAGATACGCAGTATTTT. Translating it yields CASSGTTSSTDTQYF.

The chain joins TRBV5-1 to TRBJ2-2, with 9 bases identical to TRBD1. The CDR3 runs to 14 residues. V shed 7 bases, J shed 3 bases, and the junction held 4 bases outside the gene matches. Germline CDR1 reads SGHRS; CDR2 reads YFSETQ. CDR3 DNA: TGCGCCAGCGCAACAGGGGGCGACACCGGGGAGCTGTTTTTT. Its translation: CASATGGDTGELFF.

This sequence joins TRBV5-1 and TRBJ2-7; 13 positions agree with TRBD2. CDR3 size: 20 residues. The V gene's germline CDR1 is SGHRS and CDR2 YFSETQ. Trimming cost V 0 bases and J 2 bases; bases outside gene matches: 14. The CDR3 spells CASSLAGEGTSGAPPYEQYF. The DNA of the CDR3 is TGCGCCAGCAGCTTGGCGGGGGAAGGGACTAGCGGGGCCCCTCCCTACGAGCAGTACTTC.

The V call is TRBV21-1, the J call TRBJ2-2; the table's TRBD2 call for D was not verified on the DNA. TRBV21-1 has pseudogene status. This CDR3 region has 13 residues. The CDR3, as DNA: TGTGCCAGCAGCAAAGGGGGGGCCGGGGAGCTGTTTTTT. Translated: CASSKGGAGELFF.

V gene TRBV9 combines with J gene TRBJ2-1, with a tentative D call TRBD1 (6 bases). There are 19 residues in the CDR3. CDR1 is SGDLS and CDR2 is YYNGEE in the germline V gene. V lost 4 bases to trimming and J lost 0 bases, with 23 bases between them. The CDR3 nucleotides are TGTGCCAGCAGCCCCTCAGGGGCTTCGCCAGAACCCTCCTACAATGAGCAGTTCTTC. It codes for CASSPSGASPEPSYNEQFF.

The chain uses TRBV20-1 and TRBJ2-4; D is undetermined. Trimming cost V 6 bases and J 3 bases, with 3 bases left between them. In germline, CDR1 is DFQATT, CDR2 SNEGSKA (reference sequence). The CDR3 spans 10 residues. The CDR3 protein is CSASKNIQYF. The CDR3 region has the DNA TGCAGTGCCAGCAAAAACATTCAGTACTTC.

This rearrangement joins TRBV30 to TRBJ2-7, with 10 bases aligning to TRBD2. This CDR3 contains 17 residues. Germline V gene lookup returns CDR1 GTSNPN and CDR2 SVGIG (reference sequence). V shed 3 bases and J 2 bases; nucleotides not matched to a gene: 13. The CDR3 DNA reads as TGTGCCTGGAGACCCCCCTTCCTAGCGGGAGACCCCTACGAGCAGTACTTC. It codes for CAWRPPFLAGDPYEQYF.

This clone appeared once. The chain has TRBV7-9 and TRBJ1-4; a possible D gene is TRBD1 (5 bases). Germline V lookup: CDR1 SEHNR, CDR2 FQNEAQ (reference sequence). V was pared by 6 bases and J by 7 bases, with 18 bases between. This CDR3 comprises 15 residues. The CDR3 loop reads CASSRPGPEGEKLFF. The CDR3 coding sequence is TGTGCCAGCAGTCGGCCGGGACCGGAGGGTGAAAAACTGTTTTTT.

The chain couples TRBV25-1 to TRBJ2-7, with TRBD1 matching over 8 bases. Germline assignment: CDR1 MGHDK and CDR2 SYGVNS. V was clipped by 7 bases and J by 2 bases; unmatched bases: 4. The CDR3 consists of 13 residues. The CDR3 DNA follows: TGTGCCAGCACCGGGACAGGAGCCTACGAGCAGTACTTC. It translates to CASTGTGAYEQYF.

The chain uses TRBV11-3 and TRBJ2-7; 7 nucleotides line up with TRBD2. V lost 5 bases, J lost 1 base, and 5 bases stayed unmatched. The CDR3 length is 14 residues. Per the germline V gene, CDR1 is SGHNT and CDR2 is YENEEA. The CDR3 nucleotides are TGTGCCAGCAGCGCCCTAGCGGTGTCCTACGAGCAGTACTTC. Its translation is CASSALAVSYEQYF.

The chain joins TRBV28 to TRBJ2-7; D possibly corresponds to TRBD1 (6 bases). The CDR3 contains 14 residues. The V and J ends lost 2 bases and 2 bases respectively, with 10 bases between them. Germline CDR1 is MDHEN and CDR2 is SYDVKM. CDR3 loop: CASSLHRAAYEQYF. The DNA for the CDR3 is TGTGCCAGCAGTTTACACAGGGCGGCCTACGAGCAGTACTTC.

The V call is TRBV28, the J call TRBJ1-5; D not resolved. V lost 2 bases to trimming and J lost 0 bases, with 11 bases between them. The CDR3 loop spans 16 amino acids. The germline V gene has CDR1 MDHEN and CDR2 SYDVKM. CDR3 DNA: TGTGCCAGCAGTTTAAGCAGGCACCATAGCAATCAGCCCCAGCATTTT. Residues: CASSLSRHHSNQPQHF.

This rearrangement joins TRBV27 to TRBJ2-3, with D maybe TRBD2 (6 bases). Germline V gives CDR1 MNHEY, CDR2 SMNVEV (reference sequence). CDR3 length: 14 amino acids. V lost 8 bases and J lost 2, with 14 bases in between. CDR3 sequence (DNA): TGTGCCAGCCTTAGCGGACCCCCCACAGATACGCAGTATTTT. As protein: CASLSGPPTDTQYF.

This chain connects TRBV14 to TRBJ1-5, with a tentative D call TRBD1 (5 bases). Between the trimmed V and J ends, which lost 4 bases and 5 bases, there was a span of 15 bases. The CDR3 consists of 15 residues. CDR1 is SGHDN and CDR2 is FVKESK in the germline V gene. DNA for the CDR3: TGTGCCAGCAGCCCGGCAGGGATTAGGGATCAGCCCCAGCATTTT. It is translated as CASSPAGIRDQPQHF.

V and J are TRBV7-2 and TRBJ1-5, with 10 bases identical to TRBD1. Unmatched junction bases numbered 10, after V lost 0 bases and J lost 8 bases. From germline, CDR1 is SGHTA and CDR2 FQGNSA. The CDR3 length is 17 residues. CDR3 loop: CASSLALDRGRMEPQHF. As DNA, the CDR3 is TGTGCCAGCAGCTTAGCGCTTGACAGGGGGCGCATGGAGCCCCAGCATTTT.

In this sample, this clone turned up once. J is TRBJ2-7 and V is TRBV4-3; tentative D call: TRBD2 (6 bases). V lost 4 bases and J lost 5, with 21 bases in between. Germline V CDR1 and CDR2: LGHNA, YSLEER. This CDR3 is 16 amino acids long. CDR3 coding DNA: TGCGCCAGCAGCCCCTTAGGGCCTAGCGTAATACACGAGCAGTACTTC. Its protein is CASSPLGPSVIHEQYF.

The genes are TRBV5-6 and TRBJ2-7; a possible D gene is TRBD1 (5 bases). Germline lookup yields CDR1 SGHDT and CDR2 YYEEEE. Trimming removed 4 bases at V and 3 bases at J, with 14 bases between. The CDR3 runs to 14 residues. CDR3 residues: CASSRPHDSYEQYF. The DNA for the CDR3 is TGTGCCAGCAGCCGACCTCACGACAGCTACGAGCAGTACTTC.